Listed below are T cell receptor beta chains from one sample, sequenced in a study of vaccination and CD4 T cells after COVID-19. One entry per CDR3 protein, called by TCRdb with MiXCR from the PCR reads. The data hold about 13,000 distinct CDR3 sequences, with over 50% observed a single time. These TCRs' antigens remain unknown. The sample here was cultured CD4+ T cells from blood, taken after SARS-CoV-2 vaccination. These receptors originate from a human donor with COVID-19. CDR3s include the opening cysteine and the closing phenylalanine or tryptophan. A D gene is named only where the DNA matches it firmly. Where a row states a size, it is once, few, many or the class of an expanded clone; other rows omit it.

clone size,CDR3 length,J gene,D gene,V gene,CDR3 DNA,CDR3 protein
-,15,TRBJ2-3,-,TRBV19,TGTGCCAGTAGTAGGCAGTTCTCACCCGGAGATACGCAGTATTTT,CASSRQFSPGDTQYF
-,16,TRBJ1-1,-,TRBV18,TGTGCCAGCTCACCACAAGCTTCCAGCGCTTACACTGAAGCTTTCTTT,CASSPQASSAYTEAFF
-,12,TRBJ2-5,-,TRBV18,TGTGCCAGCTCACCTTACCAAGAGACCCAGTACTTC,CASSPYQETQYF
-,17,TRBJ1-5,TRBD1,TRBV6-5,TGTGCCAGCAGTTACTCGAGTCGGACAGGGGTCAATCAGCCCCAGCATTTT,CASSYSSRTGVNQPQHF
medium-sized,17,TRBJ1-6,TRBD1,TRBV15,TGTGCCACCAGCCAGCTCCAGACAGGGACCCTTAATTCACCCCTCCACTTT,CATSQLQTGTLNSPLHF
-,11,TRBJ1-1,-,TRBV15,TGTGCCACCAGCAGTCTTGCTGAAGCTTTCTTT,CATSSLAEAFF
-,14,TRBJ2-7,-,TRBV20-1,TGCAGTCCCCACCTAAGAGGGCTCTCCTACGAGCAGTACTTC,CSPHLRGLSYEQYF
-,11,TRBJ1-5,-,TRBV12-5,TGTGCTAGTGGCCTCAATCAGCCCCAGCATTTT,CASGLNQPQHF
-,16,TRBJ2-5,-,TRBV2,TGTGCCAGCAGTGAAGCCGAGGGGGGGGGACGGGAGACCCAGTACTTC,CASSEAEGGGRETQYF
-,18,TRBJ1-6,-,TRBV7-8,TGTGCCAGCAGCCTCACTATACTTCCGGGACAAAGGAATTCACCCCTCCACTTT,CASSLTILPGQRNSPLHF
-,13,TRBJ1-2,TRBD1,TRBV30,TGTGCCTGGACCCGACAGGGTAACTATGGCTACACCTTC,CAWTRQGNYGYTF
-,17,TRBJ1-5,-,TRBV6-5,TGTGCCAGCAGTTACGACCCCCCGTGGTTTAGCAATCAGCCCCAGCATTTT,CASSYDPPWFSNQPQHF
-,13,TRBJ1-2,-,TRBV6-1,TGTGCCAGCAGTGATTCCGCGTCCTATGGCTACACCTTC,CASSDSASYGYTF
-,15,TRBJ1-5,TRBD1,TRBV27,TGTGCCAGCAGTTGGGGGACAGGGCGGCATCAGCCCCAGCATTTT,CASSWGTGRHQPQHF
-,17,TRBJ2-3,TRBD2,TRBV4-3,TGCGCCAGCAGCCAAGGGAGCCTAGCGGGGAGCACAGATACGCAGTATTTT,CASSQGSLAGSTDTQYF
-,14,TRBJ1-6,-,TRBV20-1,TGCAGTGCGCCAGCGGGGGGCTGGAATTCACCCCTCCACTTT,CSAPAGGWNSPLHF
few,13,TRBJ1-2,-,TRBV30,TGTGCCTGGAGTGTAACAGGGAGGGGTGGCTACACCTTC,CAWSVTGRGGYTF
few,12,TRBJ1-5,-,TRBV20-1,TGCAGTGCCCGCGGTCTCAATCAGCCCCAGCATTTT,CSARGLNQPQHF
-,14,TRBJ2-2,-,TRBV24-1,TGTGCCACCAGTCCCCCCTGGGATCCCGGGGAGCTGTTTTTT,CATSPPWDPGELFF
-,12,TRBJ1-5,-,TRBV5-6,TGTGCCAGCAGCTTCAGGGGTCAGCCCCAGCATTTT,CASSFRGQPQHF
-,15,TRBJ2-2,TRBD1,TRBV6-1,TGTGCCAGCAGTCAGGACAGGGGAAGGATCGGGGAGCTGTTTTTT,CASSQDRGRIGELFF
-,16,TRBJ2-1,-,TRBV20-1,TGCAGTGCTAGAGATCAGCGGGTGTCTCCCTACAATGAGCAGTTCTTC,CSARDQRVSPYNEQFF
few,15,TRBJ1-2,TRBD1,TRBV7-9,TGTGCCAGCAGCTCCGGGACAGGGGGGAACTATGGCTACACCTTC,CASSSGTGGNYGYTF
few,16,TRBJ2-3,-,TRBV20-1,TGCAGTGCTAGCGAAGCTAGGAATTGGGGCACAGATACGCAGTATTTT,CSASEARNWGTDTQYF
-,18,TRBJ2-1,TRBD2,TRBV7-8,TGTGCCAGCAGCTTAGAAGGATTTGACGCGGGGGGGCTGGGTGAGCAGTTCTTC,CASSLEGFDAGGLGEQFF
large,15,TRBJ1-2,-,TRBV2,TGTGCCAGCAACCACCGTGAGGGAAGGGTTGGCGGCTACACCTTC,CASNHREGRVGGYTF
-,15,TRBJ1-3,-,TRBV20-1,TGCAGTGCTCCCTCCCCAGGGCGGCAGGGAAACACCATATATTTT,CSAPSPGRQGNTIYF
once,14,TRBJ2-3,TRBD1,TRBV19,TGTGCCAGTAGGCTGACAGGGCTCACAGATACGCAGTATTTT,CASRLTGLTDTQYF
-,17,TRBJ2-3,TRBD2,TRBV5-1,TGCGCCAGCAGCCGCGGGACTAGCGGGGGGGCTCCAGATACGCAGTATTTT,CASSRGTSGGAPDTQYF
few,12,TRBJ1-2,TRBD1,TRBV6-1,TGTGCCAGCAGTGAGGGACAGGGATCGCACACCTTC,CASSEGQGSHTF
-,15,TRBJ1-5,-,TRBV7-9,TGTGCCAGCAGCTTAGAGGCAGGGACGAATCAGCCCCAGCATTTT,CASSLEAGTNQPQHF
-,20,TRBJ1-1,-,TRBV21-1,TGTGCCAGCAGCAAATTCCCCCTACCGGGGCGCCCCATGATGTGGACTGAAGCTTTCTTT,CASSKFPLPGRPMMWTEAFF
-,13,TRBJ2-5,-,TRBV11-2,TGTGCCAGCAGCTTATACGTCCAAGAGACCCAGTACTTC,CASSLYVQETQYF
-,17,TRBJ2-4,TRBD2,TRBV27,TGTGCCAGCAGCTTTACTGGTGGCGGGGGAGCCAAAAACATTCAGTACTTC,CASSFTGGGGAKNIQYF
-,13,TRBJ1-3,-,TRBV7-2,TGTGCCAGCAGCTTAGGAATATCCGGCACCATATATTTT,CASSLGISGTIYF
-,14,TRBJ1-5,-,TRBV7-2,TGTGCCAGCAGCTTAGCCTCAAGCAATCAGCCCCAGCATTTT,CASSLASSNQPQHF
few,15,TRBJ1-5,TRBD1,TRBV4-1,TGCGCCAGCAGCCAATCCGGGACAGGCAATCAGCCCCAGCATTTT,CASSQSGTGNQPQHF
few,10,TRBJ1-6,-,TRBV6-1,TGTGCCAGCATGGGTTCACCCCTCCACTTT,CASMGSPLHF
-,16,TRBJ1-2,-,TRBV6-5,TGTGCCAGCAGTTACATCCGAGGGGGGCCCAATGGGGGCTACACCTTC,CASSYIRGGPNGGYTF
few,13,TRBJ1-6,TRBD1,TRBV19,TGTGCCAGTAGTAACAGGGGGATTGCACCCCTCCACTTT,CASSNRGIAPLHF
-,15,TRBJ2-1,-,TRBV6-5,TGTGCCAGCAGTTACCGGGGGGCTTCCTACAATGAGCAGTTCTTC,CASSYRGASYNEQFF
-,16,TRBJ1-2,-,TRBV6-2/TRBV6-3,TGTGCCAGCAGTTACCCCCCCGGAGGGACCAACTATGGCTACACCTTC,CASSYPPGGTNYGYTF
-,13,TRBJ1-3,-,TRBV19,TGTGCCAGTAGTTCGCCCCAACGGAACACCATATATTTT,CASSSPQRNTIYF
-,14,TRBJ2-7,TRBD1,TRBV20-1,TGCAGTGCTACGGACAGGGTGTTTTCCTACGAGCAGTACTTC,CSATDRVFSYEQYF
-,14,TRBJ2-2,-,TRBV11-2,TGTGCCAGCAGCTTATTGGGATCCACCGGGGAGCTGTTTTTT,CASSLLGSTGELFF
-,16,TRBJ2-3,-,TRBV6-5,TGTGCCAGCAGTTCCATGGTGGGGGGACTCACAGATACGCAGTATTTT,CASSSMVGGLTDTQYF
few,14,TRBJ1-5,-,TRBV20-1,TGCAGTGCTGCCCCGGGCCATAGCAATCAGCCCCAGCATTTT,CSAAPGHSNQPQHF
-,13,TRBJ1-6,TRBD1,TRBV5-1,TGCGCCAGTGGACAGGGGGTGACTTCACCCCTCCACTTT,CASGQGVTSPLHF
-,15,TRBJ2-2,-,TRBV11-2,TGTGCCAGCAGCGCCGGGGTGTTGGCCACCGGGGAGCTGTTTTTT,CASSAGVLATGELFF
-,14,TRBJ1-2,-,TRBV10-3,TGTGCCATCAGGAGACAGATAGCGAACTATGGCTACACCTTC,CAIRRQIANYGYTF
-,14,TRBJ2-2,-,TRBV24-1,TGTGCCACCTCGGCAGGCTGGATCACCGGGGAGCTGTTTTTT,CATSAGWITGELFF
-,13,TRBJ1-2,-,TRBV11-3,TGTGCCAGCAGCTTGACAGGTTTAAGCGGCTACACCTTC,CASSLTGLSGYTF
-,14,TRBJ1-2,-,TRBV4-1,TGCGCCAGCAGCCAAGAGGATGGGTGGGATGGCTACACCTTC,CASSQEDGWDGYTF
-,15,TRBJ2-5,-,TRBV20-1,TGCAGTGCTAATTTACTAGCACGTCTGGAGGGGACCCAGTACTTC,CSANLLARLEGTQYF
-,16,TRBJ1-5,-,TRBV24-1,TGTGCCACCAGTGATAAAATCGACAGCCCTAATCAGCCCCAGCATTTT,CATSDKIDSPNQPQHF